The rows below give T cell receptor beta chains drawn from one sample of a study of blood T cell repertoires in COVID-19. Data came from immunoSEQ multiplex PCR; TCRdb stores just in-frame clones and leaves some out. The sample lists about 99,000 clones; about 79% were seen once. The specimen was peripheral blood. The receptors stem from a woman at least 80 years old with active or convalescent COVID-19. The CDR3 runs from the conserved cysteine through the conserved F or W. Fields, in order: V gene, CDR3 protein.

v_gene: TRBV6-2/TRBV6-3; CDR3aa: CASSYPGLAGGPVYNEQFF
v_gene: TRBV3-1/TRBV3-2; CDR3aa: CASSRTIQGALGTEAFF
v_gene: TRBV18; CDR3aa: CASSPAGDNSPLHF
v_gene: TRBV7-2; CDR3aa: CASSLGGHYQPQHF
v_gene: TRBV2; CDR3aa: CASRPGTRVFEQFF
v_gene: TRBV19; CDR3aa: CASSSHDRDEQFF
v_gene: TRBV6-2/TRBV6-3; CDR3aa: CASSYASNTQYF
v_gene: TRBV7-9; CDR3aa: CASSLAGRGTGELFF
v_gene: TRBV11-2; CDR3aa: CASSSAGTGIRNTIYF
v_gene: TRBV19; CDR3aa: CATLDRAYNQPQHF
v_gene: TRBV29-1; CDR3aa: CSVEVRETQYF
v_gene: TRBV7-9; CDR3aa: CASQVMGAISYNEQFF
v_gene: TRBV14; CDR3aa: CASSQLLARLAGGPEQFF
v_gene: TRBV28; CDR3aa: CASSRRGDTIRTEAFF
v_gene: TRBV29-1; CDR3aa: CSVEGDFPSYNEQFF
v_gene: TRBV11-3; CDR3aa: CASARGQGNDYEQYF
v_gene: TRBV6-2/TRBV6-3; CDR3aa: CASSYSVAGSGRAETQYF
v_gene: TRBV28; CDR3aa: CVSRLRGSNYGYTF
v_gene: TRBV5-6; CDR3aa: CASSLMRTEAFF
v_gene: TRBV4-3; CDR3aa: CASSQVGTGGSEKLFF
v_gene: TRBV2; CDR3aa: CASSVGQTSNQPQHF
v_gene: TRBV28; CDR3aa: CASSPDSLNTGELFF
v_gene: TRBV20-1; CDR3aa: CSASDTGEAGTDTQYF
v_gene: TRBV7-2; CDR3aa: CASRRGTESGNTIYF
v_gene: TRBV9; CDR3aa: CASSLGGGRAEAFF
v_gene: TRBV7-9; CDR3aa: CASSLQSTYGYTF
v_gene: TRBV11-2; CDR3aa: CASSLRLSSEQYF
v_gene: TRBV5-6; CDR3aa: CASSSGVRNTEAFF
v_gene: TRBV19; CDR3aa: CASSRQQTSYGYTF
v_gene: TRBV18; CDR3aa: CASSRDRVSNYGYTF
v_gene: TRBV5-1; CDR3aa: CASSLVTGTSYEQYF
v_gene: TRBV29-1; CDR3aa: CSVEQGADTQYF
v_gene: TRBV28; CDR3aa: CASSGPGQDSSRYGYTF
v_gene: TRBV14; CDR3aa: CASSQGWAGTDTQYF
v_gene: TRBV2; CDR3aa: CASSSNRGSYNSPLHF
v_gene: TRBV27; CDR3aa: CASSALEAGGYTF
v_gene: TRBV20-1; CDR3aa: CSASSPGRVDTQYF
v_gene: TRBV29-1; CDR3aa: CSVTNRVGDNEQFF
v_gene: TRBV18; CDR3aa: CASLGLLLPDTQYF
v_gene: TRBV5-5; CDR3aa: CASSDRGVNEQFF
v_gene: TRBV29-1; CDR3aa: CSVEEGQGNYGYTF
v_gene: TRBV7-2; CDR3aa: CASSLASEGQFF
v_gene: TRBV19; CDR3aa: CASSGQNYGYTF
v_gene: TRBV19; CDR3aa: CASSIAGMNTEAFF
v_gene: TRBV5-1; CDR3aa: CATKPAGEGGEKLFF